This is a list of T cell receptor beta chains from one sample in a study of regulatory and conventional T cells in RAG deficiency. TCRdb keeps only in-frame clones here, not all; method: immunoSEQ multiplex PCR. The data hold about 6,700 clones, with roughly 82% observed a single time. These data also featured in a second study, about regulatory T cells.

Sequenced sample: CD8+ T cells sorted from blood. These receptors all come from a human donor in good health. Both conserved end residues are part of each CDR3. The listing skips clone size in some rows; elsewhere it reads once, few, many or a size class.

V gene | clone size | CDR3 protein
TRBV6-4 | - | CASSEAESSYNEQFF
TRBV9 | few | CASSVFEGEQYF
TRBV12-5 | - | CASGLVLAGEETQYF
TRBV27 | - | CASSSTGQILNYGYTF
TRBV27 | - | CASSPTGGRPDEKLFF
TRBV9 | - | CASSVGRVQETQYF
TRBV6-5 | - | CASSSVDRGRRGYTF
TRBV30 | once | CAWSVGGQGISYEQYF
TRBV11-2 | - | CASSLGQLLNYGYTF
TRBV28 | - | CASSLDNPLYEQYF
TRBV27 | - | CASSLGLAGAVLYNEQFF
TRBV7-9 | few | CASSSLYEQYF
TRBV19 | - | CASSIGQGWSYGYTF
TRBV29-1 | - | CSVAGQKDTDTQYF
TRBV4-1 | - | CASSQDRAGGAYNEQFF
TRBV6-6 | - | CASSKDSNTNYGYTF
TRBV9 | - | CASSGGGSNTEAFF
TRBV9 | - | CASSHRRGATGELFF
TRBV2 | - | CASNTVRANTEAFF
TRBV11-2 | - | CASSPGTGGDTEAFF
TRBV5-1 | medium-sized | CASSLAVWGRAVKNIQYF
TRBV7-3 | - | CASSQSSGPYSGANVLTF
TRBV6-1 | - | CASSETFFSGANVLTF
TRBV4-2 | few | CASSHSRDLNYGYTF
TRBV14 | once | CASSQNSAGGYTF
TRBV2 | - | CARSASYDEKLFF
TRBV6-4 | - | CASSDAPTNEQFF
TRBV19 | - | CASTDSMNTEAFF
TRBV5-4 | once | CASSWALSVNTEAFF
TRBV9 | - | CASSVEGGSTDTQYF
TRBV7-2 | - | CASSLGQNQPQHF
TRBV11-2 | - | CASSSTLGEGWETQYF
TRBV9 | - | CASSEGSGNAGNTIYF
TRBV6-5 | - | CASSKTQGWDTQYF
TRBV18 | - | CASSPGVNTGELFF
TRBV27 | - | CASSAPAGGPQGEQYF
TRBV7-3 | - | CASSGQGGTEAFF
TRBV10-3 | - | CASSYSPQGGTYEQYF